This TCR beta chain was obtained from a study of blood T cells in healthy people across ages. PCR was performed a second time for roughly 6 to 12 cycles using a sample-barcoded 5' primer and a J-beta primer mix. In TCRdb, the 5' RACE reads were re-called with MiXCR into one record per CDR3 protein. This repertoire shows about 1.5 million distinct CDR3 sequences, approximately 43% found once; its top ten account for 4%. The table lists this clonotype with a few counts. This clonotype was sampled from a woman aged 18-30 years in good health. Sequenced: blood.

The CDR3 loop reads CASSPVATGATDTQYF. In DNA, the CDR3 is TGTGCCAGCAGTCCCGTAGCGACAGGGGCCACAGATACGCAGTATTTT. The chain is built from TRBV6-5 and TRBJ2-3; TRBD1 agrees at 8 bases. The CDR3 extends over 16 amino acids. Germline trimming cut 5 bases from V and 2 bases from J; bases unmatched to any gene: 9. Germline-derived CDR1 and CDR2 are MNHEY and SVGAGI.